This is a list of T cell receptor beta chains from one sample in a study of cytomegalovirus exposure and HLA in healthy donors. The repertoire was sequenced with immunoSEQ multiplex PCR; TCRdb's copy has only in-frame clones and lacks some. The sample records about 160,000 clones, around 85% being singletons. The sequenced sample consisted of PBMCs. Receptors were obtained from a man aged 25-45 years in good health and CMV-seropositive. Each CDR3 is given with its conserved first and last residue. A D gene is named only where the DNA matches it firmly. The size entry is marked missing in some rows and otherwise reads once, few, many or a size class.

v_call	clone_size	d_call	j_call	cdr3_aa	cdr3_nt
TRBV5-1	NA	TRBD1	TRBJ1-2	CASSLPQGNGYTF	TGCGCCAGCAGCTTACCACAGGGGAATGGCTACACCTTC
TRBV4-1	NA	NA	TRBJ1-6	CASSQGQVRNSPLHF	TGCGCCAGCAGCCAAGGACAGGTACGAAATTCACCCCTCCACTTT
TRBV19	NA	TRBD2	TRBJ2-5	CASSFSTSGETQYF	TGTGCCAGTAGTTTTTCGACTAGCGGGGAGACCCAGTACTTC
TRBV6-5	NA	NA	TRBJ1-1	CASRQDTEAFF	TGTGCCAGCAGACAGGACACTGAAGCTTTCTTT
TRBV10-3	NA	TRBD1	TRBJ2-5	CAISEFSPGQGAETQYF	TGTGCCATCAGTGAGTTCTCCCCGGGACAGGGGGCAGAGACCCAGTACTTC
TRBV19	NA	TRBD2	TRBJ2-6	CASTHLSGVSSGANVLTF	TGTGCCAGTACCCACCTTAGCGGGGTTAGCTCTGGGGCCAACGTCCTGACTTTC
TRBV4-3	NA	NA	TRBJ1-2	CASSQDHVAPKGTRVYTF	TGCGCCAGCAGCCAAGATCATGTAGCTCCCAAGGGAACGAGGGTCTACACCTTC
TRBV14	NA	TRBD2	TRBJ2-1	CASSQEERGGYNEQFF	TGTGCCAGCAGCCAAGAGGAGCGGGGGGGGTACAATGAGCAGTTCTTC
TRBV6-5	once	NA	TRBJ2-7	CASSPLVTEYEQYF	TGTGCCAGCAGCCCCCTGGTGACAGAATACGAGCAGTACTTC
TRBV25-1	NA	NA	TRBJ2-1	CASRPQFKESANNEQFF	TGTGCCAGCAGACCCCAGTTCAAGGAGTCAGCCAACAATGAGCAGTTCTTC